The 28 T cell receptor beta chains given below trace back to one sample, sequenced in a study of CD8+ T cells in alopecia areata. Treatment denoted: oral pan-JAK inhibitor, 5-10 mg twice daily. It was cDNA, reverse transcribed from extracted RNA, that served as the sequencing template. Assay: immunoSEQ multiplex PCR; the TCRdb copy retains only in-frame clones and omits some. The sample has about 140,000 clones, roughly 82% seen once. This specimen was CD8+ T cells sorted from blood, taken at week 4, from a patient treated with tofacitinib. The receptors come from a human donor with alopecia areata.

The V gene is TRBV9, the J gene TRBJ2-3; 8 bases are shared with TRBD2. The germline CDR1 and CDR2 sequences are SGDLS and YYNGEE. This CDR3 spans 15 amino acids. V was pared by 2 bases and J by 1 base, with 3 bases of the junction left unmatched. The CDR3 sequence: CASSVSGAGTDTQYF. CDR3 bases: TGTGCCAGCAGCGTTAGCGGGGCCGGCACAGATACGCAGTATTTT. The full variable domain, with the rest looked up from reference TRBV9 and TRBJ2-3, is DSGVTQTPKHLITATGQRVTLRCSPRSGDLSVYWYQQSLDQGLQFLIQYYNGEERAKGNILERFSAQQFPDLHSELNLSSLELGDSALYFCASSVSGAGTDTQYFGPGTRLTVL.

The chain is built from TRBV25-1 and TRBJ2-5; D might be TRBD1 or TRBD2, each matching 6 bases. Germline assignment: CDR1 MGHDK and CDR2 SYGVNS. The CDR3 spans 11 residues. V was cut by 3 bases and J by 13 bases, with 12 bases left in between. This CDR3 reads CASSDRGPSYF. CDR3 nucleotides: TGTGCCAGCAGTGATCGGGGGCCATCGTACTTC.

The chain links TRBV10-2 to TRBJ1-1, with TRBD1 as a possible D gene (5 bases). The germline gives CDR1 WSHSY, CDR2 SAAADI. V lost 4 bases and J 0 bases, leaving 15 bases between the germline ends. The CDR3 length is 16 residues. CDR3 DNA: TGCGCCAGCAGTGCACTGACTGGGGGAGTGAACACTGAAGCTTTCTTT. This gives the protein CASSALTGGVNTEAFF.

Written as DNA, the CDR3 is TGCGCCAGCAGCCCGACTCTTAGCGGGGATACGCAGTATTTT. This sequence encodes CASSPTLSGDTQYF. This chain connects TRBV4-1 to TRBJ2-3; TRBD2 matches 7 bases. The CDR3 runs to 14 residues. Germline values: CDR1 MGHRA, CDR2 YSYEKL. The V segment lost 4 bases and the J segment 6 bases; nucleotides outside the gene matches: 7.

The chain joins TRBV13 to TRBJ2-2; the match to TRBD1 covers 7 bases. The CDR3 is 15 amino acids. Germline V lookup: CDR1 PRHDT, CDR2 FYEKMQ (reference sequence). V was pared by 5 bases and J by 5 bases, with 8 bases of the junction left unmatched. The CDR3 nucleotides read TGTGCCAGCAGCCTCCGACAGGGTGGGACCGGGGAGCTGTTTTTT. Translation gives CASSLRQGGTGELFF.

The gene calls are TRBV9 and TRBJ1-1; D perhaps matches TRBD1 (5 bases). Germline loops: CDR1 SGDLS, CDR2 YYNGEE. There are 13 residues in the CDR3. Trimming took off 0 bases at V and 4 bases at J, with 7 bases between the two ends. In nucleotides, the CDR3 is TGTGCCAGCAGCGTAGGGGGGATCACTGAAGCTTTCTTT. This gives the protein CASSVGGITEAFF.

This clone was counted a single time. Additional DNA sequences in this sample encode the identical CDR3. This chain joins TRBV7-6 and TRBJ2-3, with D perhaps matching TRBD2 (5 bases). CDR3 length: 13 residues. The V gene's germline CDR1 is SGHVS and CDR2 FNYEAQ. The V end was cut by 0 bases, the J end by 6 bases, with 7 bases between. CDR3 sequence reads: CASSLAGGDTQYF. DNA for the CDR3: TGTGCCAGCAGCTTAGCCGGCGGGGATACGCAGTATTTT.

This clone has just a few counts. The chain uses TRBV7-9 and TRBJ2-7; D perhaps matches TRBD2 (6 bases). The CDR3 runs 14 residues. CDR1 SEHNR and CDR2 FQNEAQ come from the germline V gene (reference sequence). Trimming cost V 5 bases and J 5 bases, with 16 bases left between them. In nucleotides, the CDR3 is TGTGCCAGCAGCGCACCCGGGACTCGCCACGAGCAGTACTTC. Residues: CASSAPGTRHEQYF.

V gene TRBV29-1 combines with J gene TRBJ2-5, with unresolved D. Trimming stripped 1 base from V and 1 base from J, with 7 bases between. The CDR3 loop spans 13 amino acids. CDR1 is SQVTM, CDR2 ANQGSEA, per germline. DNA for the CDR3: TGCAGCGTTGAAGGCAGGTCCCAAGAGACCCAGTACTTC. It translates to CSVEGRSQETQYF. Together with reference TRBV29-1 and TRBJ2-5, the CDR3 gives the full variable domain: SAVISQKPSRDICQRGTSLTIQCQVDSQVTMMFWYRQQPGQSLTLIATANQGSEATYESGFVIDKFPISRPNLTFSTLTVSNMSPEDSSIYLCSVEGRSQETQYFGPGTRLLVL.

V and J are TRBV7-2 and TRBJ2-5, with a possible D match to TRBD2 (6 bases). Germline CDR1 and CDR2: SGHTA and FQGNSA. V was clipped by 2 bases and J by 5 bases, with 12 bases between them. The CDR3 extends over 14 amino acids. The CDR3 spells CASSLLLAWETQYF. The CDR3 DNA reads TGTGCCAGCAGCTTATTACTAGCCTGGGAGACCCAGTACTTC.

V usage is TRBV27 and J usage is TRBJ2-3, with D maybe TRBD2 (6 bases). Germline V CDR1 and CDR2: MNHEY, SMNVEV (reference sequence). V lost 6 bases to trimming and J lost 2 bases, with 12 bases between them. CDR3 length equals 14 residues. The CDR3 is CASRPGGNTDTQYF. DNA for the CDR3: TGTGCCAGCAGGCCCGGGGGAAACACAGATACGCAGTATTTT.

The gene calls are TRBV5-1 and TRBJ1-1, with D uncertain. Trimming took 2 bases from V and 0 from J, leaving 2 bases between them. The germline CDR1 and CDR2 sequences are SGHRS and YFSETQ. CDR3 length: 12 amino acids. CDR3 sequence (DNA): TGCGCCAGCAGCTTACTGAACACTGAAGCTTTCTTT. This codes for CASSLLNTEAFF. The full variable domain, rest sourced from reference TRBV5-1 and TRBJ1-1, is KAGVTQTPRYLIKTRGQQVTLSCSPISGHRSVSWYQQTPGQGLQFLFEYFSETQRNKGNFPGRFSGRQFSNSRSEMNVSTLELGDSALYLCASSLLNTEAFFGQGTRLTVV.

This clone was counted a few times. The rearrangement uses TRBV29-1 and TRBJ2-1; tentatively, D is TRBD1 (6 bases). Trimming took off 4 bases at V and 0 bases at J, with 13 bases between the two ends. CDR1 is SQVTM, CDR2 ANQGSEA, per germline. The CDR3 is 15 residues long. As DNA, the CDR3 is TGCAGCGTTGTTGGGACACCACCCTCCTACAATGAGCAGTTCTTC. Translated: CSVVGTPPSYNEQFF.

The CDR3 sequence: CATSSYRGDYEQYF. CDR3 in DNA: TGTGCCACCAGCAGTTACAGGGGGGACTACGAGCAGTACTTC. The chain carries TRBV15 and TRBJ2-7, with 8 positions matching TRBD1. The CDR3 is made up of 14 amino acids. The V and J ends lost 3 bases and 3 bases, in that order; junction bases with no gene match: 4. Germline CDR1 LNHNV, CDR2 YYDKDF (reference sequence).

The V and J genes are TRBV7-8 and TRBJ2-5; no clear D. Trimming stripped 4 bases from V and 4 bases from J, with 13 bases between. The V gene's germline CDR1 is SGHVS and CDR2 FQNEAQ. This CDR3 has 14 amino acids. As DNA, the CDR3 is TGTGCCAGCAGCTCCGGACCTTACGCAGAGACCCAGTACTTC. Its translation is CASSSGPYAETQYF.

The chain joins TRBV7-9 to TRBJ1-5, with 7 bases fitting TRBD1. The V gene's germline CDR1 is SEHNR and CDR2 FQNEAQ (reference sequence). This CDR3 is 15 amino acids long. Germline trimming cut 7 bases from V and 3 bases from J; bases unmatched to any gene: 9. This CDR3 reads CASTKGDSNNQPQHF. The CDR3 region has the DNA TGTGCCAGCACCAAGGGGGACAGTAACAATCAGCCCCAGCATTTT. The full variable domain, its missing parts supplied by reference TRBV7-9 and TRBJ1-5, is DTGVSQNPRHKITKRGQNVTFRCDPISEHNRLYWYRQTLGQGPEFLTYFQNEAQLEKSRLLSDRFSAERPKGSFSTLEIQRTEQGDSAMYLCASTKGDSNNQPQHFGDGTRLSIL.

The CDR3 loop is CASSQEYGGMGGTDTQYF. The CDR3 DNA is TGCGCCAGCAGCCAAGAGTACGGGGGTATGGGGGGCACAGATACGCAGTATTTT. This rearrangement joins TRBV4-3 to TRBJ2-3; D might be TRBD2 (6 bases). CDR1 is LGHNA and CDR2 is YSLEER in the germline V gene. V was shortened by 0 bases and J by 1 base, with 17 bases between the two germline ends. CDR3 length: 18 residues.

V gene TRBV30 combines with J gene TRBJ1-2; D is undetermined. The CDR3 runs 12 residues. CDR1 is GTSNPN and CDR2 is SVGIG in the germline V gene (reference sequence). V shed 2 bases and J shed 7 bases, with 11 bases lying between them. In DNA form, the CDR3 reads TGTGCCTGGAGTCTCGCCCTGGGTGGCTACACCTTC. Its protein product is CAWSLALGGYTF. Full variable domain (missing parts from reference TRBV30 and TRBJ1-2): SQTIHQWPATLVQPVGSPLSLECTVEGTSNPNLYWYRQAAGRGLQLLFYSVGIGQISSEVPQNLSASRPQDRQFILSSKKLLLSDSGFYLCAWSLALGGYTFGSGTRLTVV.

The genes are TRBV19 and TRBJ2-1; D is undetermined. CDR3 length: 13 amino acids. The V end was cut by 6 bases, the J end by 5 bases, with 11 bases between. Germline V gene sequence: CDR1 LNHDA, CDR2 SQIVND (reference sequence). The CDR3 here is CASSTRLNNEQFF. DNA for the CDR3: TGTGCCAGTAGCACGCGACTGAACAATGAGCAGTTCTTC.

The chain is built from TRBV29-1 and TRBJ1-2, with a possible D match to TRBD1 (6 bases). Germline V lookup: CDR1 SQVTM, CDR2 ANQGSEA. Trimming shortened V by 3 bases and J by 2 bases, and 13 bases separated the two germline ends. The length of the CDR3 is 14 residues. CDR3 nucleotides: TGCAGCGTTGATCGTCGGGACAACAACTATGGCTACACCTTC. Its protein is CSVDRRDNNYGYTF.

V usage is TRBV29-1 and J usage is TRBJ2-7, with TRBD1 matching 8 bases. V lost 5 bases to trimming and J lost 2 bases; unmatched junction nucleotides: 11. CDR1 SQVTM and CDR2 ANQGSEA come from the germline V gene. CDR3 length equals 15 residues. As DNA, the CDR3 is TGCAGCGTTTTCACCGACGGGACAGGAGCCTACGAGCAGTACTTC. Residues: CSVFTDGTGAYEQYF.

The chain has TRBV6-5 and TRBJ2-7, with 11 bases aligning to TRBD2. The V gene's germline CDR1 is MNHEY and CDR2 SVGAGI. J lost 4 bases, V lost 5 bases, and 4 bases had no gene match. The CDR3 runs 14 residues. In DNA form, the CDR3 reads TGTGCCAGCAGTACCCTAGCGGGGGGTTACGAGCAGTACTTC. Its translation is CASSTLAGGYEQYF.

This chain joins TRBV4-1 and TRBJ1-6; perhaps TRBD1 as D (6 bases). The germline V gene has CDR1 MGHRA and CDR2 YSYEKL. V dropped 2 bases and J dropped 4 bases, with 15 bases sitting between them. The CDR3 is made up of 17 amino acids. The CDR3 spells CASSQKAAQGYNSPLHF. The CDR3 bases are TGCGCCAGCAGCCAAAAAGCGGCGCAGGGGTATAATTCACCCCTCCACTTT.

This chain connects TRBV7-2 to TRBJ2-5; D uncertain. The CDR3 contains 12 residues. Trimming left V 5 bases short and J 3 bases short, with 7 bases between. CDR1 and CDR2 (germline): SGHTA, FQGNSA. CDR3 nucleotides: TGTGCCAGCAGCAGGACGGAAGAGACCCAGTACTTC. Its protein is CASSRTEETQYF.

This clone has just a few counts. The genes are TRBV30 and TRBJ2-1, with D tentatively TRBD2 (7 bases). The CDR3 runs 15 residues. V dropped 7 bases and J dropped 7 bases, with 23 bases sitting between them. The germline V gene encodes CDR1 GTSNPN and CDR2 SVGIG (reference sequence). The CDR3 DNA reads TGTGCCTCCCATCCCCTGGGGGGGGCCTGGAATGAGCAGTTCTTC. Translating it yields CASHPLGGAWNEQFF. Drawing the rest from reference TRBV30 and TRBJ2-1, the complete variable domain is SQTIHQWPATLVQPVGSPLSLECTVEGTSNPNLYWYRQAAGRGLQLLFYSVGIGQISSEVPQNLSASRPQDRQFILSSKKLLLSDSGFYLCASHPLGGAWNEQFFGPGTRLTVL.

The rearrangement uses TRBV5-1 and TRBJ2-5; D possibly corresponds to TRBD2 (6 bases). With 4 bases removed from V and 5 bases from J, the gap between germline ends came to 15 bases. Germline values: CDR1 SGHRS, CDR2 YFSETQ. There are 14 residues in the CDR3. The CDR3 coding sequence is TGCGCCAGCAGCCCCAGCCGGGACTGGGAGACCCAGTACTTC. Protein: CASSPSRDWETQYF.

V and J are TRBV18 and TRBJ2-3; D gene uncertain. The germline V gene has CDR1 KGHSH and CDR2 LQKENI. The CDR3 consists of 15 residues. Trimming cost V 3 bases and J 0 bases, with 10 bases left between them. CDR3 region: CASSPKVQSTDTQYF. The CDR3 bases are TGTGCCAGCTCACCGAAGGTACAGAGCACAGATACGCAGTATTTT.

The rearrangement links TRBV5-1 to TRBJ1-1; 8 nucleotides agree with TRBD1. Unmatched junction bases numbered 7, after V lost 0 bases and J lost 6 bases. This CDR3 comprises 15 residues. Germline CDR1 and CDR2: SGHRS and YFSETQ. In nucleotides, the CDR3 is TGCGCCAGCAGCTTGGTAGAACAGGGGGACCCTGAAGCTTTCTTT. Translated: CASSLVEQGDPEAFF.